This is a list of T cell receptor beta chains from one sample in a study of cytomegalovirus exposure and HLA in healthy donors. Profiling relied on immunoSEQ multiplex PCR, and the TCRdb table lists in-frame clones only, not all of them. This table has roughly 95,000 clones, 65% to 90% appearing once. The sequenced material came from PBMCs. Receptors originate from a man between 25 and 39 years old in good health and CMV-seropositive. CDR3s leave out the opening cysteine and the closing phenylalanine or tryptophan. Some rows mark clone size as missing; the rest say once, few, many or name a class of expanded clone.

abundance: few; j_gene: TRBJ1-4; v_gene: TRBV10-3; len: 11; CDR3aa: AISGGGNEKLF
abundance: .; j_gene: TRBJ1-1; v_gene: TRBV28; len: 13; CDR3aa: ASSLRVTGNTEAF
abundance: .; j_gene: TRBJ2-5; v_gene: TRBV9; len: 11; CDR3aa: ASSPRLGGTQY
abundance: once; j_gene: TRBJ2-1; v_gene: TRBV29-1; len: 13; CDR3aa: SVENLGLAGGLSF
abundance: .; j_gene: TRBJ2-7; v_gene: TRBV9; len: 11; CDR3aa: ASSPGSLYEQY
abundance: .; j_gene: TRBJ1-1; v_gene: TRBV27; len: 12; CDR3aa: ASSRREGDTEAF
abundance: .; j_gene: TRBJ2-3; v_gene: TRBV7-9; len: 14; CDR3aa: ASSFAGTGSTDTQY
abundance: .; j_gene: TRBJ2-5; v_gene: TRBV9; len: 11; CDR3aa: ASNPASPAEQY
abundance: .; j_gene: TRBJ2-7; v_gene: TRBV6-6; len: 12; CDR3aa: ASSLGLAVHEQY
abundance: .; j_gene: TRBJ1-2; v_gene: TRBV29-1; len: 11; CDR3aa: SVRTGGDYGYT
abundance: .; j_gene: TRBJ1-2; v_gene: TRBV7-2; len: 11; CDR3aa: ASSIDRNYGYT
abundance: .; j_gene: TRBJ2-2; v_gene: TRBV5-4; len: 15; CDR3aa: ASSRQGGIPNTGELF
abundance: .; j_gene: TRBJ1-5; v_gene: TRBV5-5; len: 12; CDR3aa: ASSLEGGGQPQH
abundance: few; j_gene: TRBJ1-1; v_gene: TRBV6-5; len: 10; CDR3aa: ASLSLNTEAF
abundance: .; j_gene: TRBJ1-5; v_gene: TRBV28; len: 12; CDR3aa: ASSFPGVGQPQH
abundance: .; j_gene: TRBJ2-3; v_gene: TRBV7-6; len: 15; CDR3aa: ASSFLAGEVGTDTQY
abundance: .; j_gene: TRBJ2-3; v_gene: TRBV7-9; len: 15; CDR3aa: ASILPTLLPSTDTQY
abundance: once; j_gene: TRBJ2-1; v_gene: TRBV4-2; len: 12; CDR3aa: ASRSVAGDNEQF
abundance: .; j_gene: TRBJ1-6; v_gene: TRBV6-6; len: 14; CDR3aa: ASSPMDSSYNSPLH
abundance: .; j_gene: TRBJ2-1; v_gene: TRBV29-1; len: 12; CDR3aa: SVEASGSYNEQF
abundance: once; j_gene: TRBJ2-3; v_gene: TRBV5-6; len: 16; CDR3aa: ASSFSNLAGGSTDTQY
abundance: .; j_gene: TRBJ2-2; v_gene: TRBV28; len: 12; CDR3aa: ATTASALTGELF